The present entry profiles one T cell receptor beta chain with its context. As yet, its antigen is unknown. The sample is drawn from a study of cytomegalovirus exposure and HLA in healthy donors. Findings of the study overall: In a later analysis, an Asian-associated ancestry cluster reportedly showed fewer N-insertions than the roughly 730-donor mean.

The CDR3 has 15 residues. The V end was cut by 2 bases, the J end by 3 bases, with 12 bases between. Germline CDR1 reads MNHEY; CDR2 reads SMNVEV (reference sequence). Vbeta (60) and Jbeta (13) primers were used in the PCR. The repertoire was sequenced with immunoSEQ multiplex PCR; TCRdb's copy has only in-frame clones and lacks some. The sample holds about 160,000 clones, roughly 85% seen once. Sequencing used PBMCs. V and J are TRBV27 and TRBJ2-3, with D possibly being TRBD1 (5 bases). The receptor's source is a man between 18 and 29 years old in good health and CMV-seropositive. DNA of the CDR3: TGTGCCAGCAGTTTAATAGGGTCAGGGACAGATACGCAGTATTTT. Its protein product is CASSLIGSGTDTQYF.